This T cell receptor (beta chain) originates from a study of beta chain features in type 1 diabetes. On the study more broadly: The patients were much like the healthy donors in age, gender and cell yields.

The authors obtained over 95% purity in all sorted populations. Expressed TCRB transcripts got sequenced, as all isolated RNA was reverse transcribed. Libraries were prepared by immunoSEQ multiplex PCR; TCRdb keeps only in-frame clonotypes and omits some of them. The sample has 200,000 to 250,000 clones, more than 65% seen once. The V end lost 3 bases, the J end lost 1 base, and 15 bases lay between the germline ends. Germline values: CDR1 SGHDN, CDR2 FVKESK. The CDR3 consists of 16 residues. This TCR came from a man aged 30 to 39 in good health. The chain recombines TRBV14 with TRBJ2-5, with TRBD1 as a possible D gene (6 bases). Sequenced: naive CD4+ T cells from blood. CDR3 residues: CASSQEQGRPQETQYF. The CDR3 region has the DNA TGTGCCAGCAGCCAGGAACAGGGAAGACCCCAAGAGACCCAGTACTTC. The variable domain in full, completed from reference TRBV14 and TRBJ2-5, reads EAGVTQFPSHSVIEKGQTVTLRCDPISGHDNLYWYRRVMGKEIKFLLHFVKESKQDESGMPNNRFLAERTGGTYSTLKVQPAELEDSGVYFCASSQEQGRPQETQYFGPGTRLLVL.